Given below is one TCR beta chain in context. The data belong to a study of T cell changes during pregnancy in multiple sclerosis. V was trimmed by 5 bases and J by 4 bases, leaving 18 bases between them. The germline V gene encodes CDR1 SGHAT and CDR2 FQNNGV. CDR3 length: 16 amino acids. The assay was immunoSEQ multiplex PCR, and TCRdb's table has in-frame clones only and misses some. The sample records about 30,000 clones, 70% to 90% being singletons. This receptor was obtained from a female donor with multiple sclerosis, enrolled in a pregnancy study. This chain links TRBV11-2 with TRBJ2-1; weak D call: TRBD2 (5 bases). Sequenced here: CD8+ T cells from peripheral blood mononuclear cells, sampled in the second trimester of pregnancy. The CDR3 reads CASSPTGLADYNEQFF. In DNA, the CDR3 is TGTGCCAGCAGCCCAACTGGGCTAGCAGATTACAATGAGCAGTTCTTC.